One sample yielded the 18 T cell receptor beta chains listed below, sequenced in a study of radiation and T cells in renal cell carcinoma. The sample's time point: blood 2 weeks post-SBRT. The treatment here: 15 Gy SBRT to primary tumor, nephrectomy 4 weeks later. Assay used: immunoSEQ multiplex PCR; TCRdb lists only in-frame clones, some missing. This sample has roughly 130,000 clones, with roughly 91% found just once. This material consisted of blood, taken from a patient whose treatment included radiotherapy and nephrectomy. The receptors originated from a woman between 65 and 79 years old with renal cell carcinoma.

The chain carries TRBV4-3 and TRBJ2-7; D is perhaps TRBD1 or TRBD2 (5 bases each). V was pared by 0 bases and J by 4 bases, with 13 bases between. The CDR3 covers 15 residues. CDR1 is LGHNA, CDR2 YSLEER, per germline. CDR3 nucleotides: TGCGCCAGCAGCCAAGAATTGGGACCGGGGTACGAGCAGTACTTC. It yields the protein CASSQELGPGYEQYF.

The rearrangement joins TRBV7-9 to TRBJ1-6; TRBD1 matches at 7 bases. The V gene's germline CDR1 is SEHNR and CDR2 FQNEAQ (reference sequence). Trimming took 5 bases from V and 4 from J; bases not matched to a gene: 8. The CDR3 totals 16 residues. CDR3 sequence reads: CASSPGTATYNSPLHF. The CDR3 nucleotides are TGTGCCAGCAGCCCTGGGACAGCGACATATAATTCACCCCTCCACTTT.

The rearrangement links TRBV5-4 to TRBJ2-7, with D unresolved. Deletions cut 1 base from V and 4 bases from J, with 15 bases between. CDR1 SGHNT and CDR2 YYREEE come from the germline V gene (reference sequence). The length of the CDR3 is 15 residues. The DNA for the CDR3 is TGTGCCAGCAGCTTGACTACCGGACCGATTTACGAGCAGTACTTC. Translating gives CASSLTTGPIYEQYF.

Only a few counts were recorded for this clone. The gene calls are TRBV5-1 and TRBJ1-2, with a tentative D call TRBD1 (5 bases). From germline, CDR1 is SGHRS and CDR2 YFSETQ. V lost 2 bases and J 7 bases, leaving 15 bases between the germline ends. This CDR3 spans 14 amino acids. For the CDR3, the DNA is TGCGCCAGCAGCTTCCAAAGGGACGGCCGTGGCTACACCTTC. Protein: CASSFQRDGRGYTF.

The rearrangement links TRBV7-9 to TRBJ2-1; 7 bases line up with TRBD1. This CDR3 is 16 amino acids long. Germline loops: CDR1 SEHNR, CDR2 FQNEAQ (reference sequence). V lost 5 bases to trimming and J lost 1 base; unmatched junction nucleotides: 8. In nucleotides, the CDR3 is TGTGCCAGCAGCCCAGGGACAGAGCCGTCCTACAATGAGCAGTTCTTC. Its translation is CASSPGTEPSYNEQFF.

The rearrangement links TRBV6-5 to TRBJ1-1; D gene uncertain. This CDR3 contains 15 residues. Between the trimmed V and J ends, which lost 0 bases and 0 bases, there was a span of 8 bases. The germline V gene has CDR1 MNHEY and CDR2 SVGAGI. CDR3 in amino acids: CASSYSIGMNTEAFF. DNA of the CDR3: TGTGCCAGCAGTTACTCGATTGGAATGAACACTGAAGCTTTCTTT.

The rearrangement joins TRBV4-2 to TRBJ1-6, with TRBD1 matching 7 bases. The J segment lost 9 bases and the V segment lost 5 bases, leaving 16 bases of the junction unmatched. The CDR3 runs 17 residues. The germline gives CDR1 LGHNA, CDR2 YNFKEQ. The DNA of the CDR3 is TGTGCCAGCAGCTCCCACGATCAGGGGGGCTCTAGTTCACCCCTCCACTTT. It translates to CASSSHDQGGSSSPLHF.

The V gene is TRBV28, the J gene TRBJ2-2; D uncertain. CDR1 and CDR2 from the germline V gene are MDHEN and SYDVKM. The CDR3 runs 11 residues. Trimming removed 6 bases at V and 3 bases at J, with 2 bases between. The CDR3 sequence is CASRDTGELFF. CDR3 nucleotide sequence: TGTGCCAGCAGAGACACCGGGGAGCTGTTTTTT.

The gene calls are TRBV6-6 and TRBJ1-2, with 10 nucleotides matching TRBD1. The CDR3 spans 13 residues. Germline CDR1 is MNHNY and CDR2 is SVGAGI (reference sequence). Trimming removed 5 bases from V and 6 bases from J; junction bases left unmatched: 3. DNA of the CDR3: TGTGCCAGCAGTAAGGACAGGGGGGATGGCTACACCTTC. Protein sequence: CASSKDRGDGYTF.

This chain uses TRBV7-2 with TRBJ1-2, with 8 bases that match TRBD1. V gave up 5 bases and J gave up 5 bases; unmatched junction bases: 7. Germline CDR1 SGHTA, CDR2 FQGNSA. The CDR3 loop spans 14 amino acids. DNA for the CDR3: TGTGCCAGCAGCCCGAGGACAGGGATGTATGGCTACACCTTC. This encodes CASSPRTGMYGYTF.

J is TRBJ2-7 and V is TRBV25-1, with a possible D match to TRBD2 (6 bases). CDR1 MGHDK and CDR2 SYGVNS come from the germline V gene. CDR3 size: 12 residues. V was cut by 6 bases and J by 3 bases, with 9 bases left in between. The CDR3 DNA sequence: TGTGCCAGCAGCCGGGGGATCTACGAGCAGTACTTC. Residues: CASSRGIYEQYF.

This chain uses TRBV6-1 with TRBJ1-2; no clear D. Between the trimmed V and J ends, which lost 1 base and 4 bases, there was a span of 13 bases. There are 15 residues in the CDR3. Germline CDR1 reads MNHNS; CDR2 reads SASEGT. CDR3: CASSEGRTRGYGYTF. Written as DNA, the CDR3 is TGTGCCAGCAGTGAAGGACGCACCCGGGGCTATGGCTACACCTTC.

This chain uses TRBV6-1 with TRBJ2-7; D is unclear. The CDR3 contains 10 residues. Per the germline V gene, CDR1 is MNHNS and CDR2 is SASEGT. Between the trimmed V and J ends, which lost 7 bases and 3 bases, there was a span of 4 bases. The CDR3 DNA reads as TGTGCCAGCAAATACTACGAGCAGTACTTC. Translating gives CASKYYEQYF.

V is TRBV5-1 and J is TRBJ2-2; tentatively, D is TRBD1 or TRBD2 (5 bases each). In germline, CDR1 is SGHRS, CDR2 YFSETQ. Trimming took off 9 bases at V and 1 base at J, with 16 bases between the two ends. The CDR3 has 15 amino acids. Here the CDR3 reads CATSPGTVNTGELFF. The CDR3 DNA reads TGCGCCACTTCTCCCGGGACGGTGAACACCGGGGAGCTGTTTTTT.

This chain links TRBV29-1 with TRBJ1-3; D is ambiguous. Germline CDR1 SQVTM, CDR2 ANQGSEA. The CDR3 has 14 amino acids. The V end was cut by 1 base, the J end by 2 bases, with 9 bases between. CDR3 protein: CSVEAPVPGNTIYF. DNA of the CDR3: TGCAGCGTTGAAGCCCCGGTCCCTGGAAACACCATATATTTT.

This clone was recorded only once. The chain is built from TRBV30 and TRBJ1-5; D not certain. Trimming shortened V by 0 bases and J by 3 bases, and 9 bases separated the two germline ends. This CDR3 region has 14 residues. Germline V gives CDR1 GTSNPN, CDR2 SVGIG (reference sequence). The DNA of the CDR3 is TGTGCCTGGAGTGTATGGGGATACAATCAGCCCCAGCATTTT. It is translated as CAWSVWGYNQPQHF.

The CDR3 nucleotides read TGTGCCGGAGGGACAGGAAATAATTCACCCCTCCACTTT. Its translation: CAGGTGNNSPLHF. The V call is TRBV19, the J call TRBJ1-6; 8 bases align to TRBD1. Germline V CDR1 and CDR2: LNHDA, SQIVND (reference sequence). The CDR3 contains 13 residues. The trim removed 11 bases at V and 5 bases at J, leaving 5 bases unmatched. Full variable domain (missing parts from reference TRBV19 and TRBJ1-6): DGGITQSPKYLFRKEGQNVTLSCEQNLNHDAMYWYRQDPGQGLRLIYYSQIVNDFQKGDIAEGYSVSREKKESFPLTVTSAQKNPTAFYLCAGGTGNNSPLHFGNGTRLTVT.

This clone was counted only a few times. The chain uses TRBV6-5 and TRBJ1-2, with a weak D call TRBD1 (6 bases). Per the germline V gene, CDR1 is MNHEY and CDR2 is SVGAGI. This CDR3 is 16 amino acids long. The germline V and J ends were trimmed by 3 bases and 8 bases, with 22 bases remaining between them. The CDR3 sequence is CASSYDILQGRGGYTF. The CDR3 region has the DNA TGTGCCAGCAGTTATGATATTTTACAGGGACGGGGGGGCTACACCTTC.